The 26 T cell receptor beta chains listed next were all sequenced from one sample in a study of blood T cell repertoires in COVID-19. The table came from immunoSEQ multiplex PCR; TCRdb's copy has only in-frame clones and leaves some out. The sample contains under 300,000 clones, approximately 91% of which appear only once. Sample: peripheral blood. The receptors derive from a woman in her thirties or forties who had recovered from COVID-19.

CDR3 sequence reads: CASSQEPAANTGELFF. The DNA of the CDR3 is TGTGCCAGCAGCCAAGAACCGGCGGCGAACACCGGGGAGCTGTTTTTT. The rearrangement joins TRBV3-1 (or the pseudogene TRBV3-2) to TRBJ2-2, with D uncertain. From germline, CDR1 is LGHDT and CDR2 YNNKEL (reference sequence). The CDR3 has 16 amino acids. The V end was cut by 0 bases, the J end by 0 bases, with 8 bases between.

This sequence joins TRBV7-3 and TRBJ1-1; 9 bases fit TRBD1. The V gene end was trimmed by 5 bases and the J gene end by 7 bases; junction bases not matched to a gene: 2. The germline V gene has CDR1 SGHTA and CDR2 FQGTGA. The CDR3 sequence is 12 residues long. The CDR3 DNA is TGTGCCAGCAGCCCGGGACAGGGTGAAGCTTTCTTT. The encoded protein is CASSPGQGEAFF.

This chain joins TRBV25-1 and TRBJ2-2; 8 nucleotides line up with TRBD2. Trimming removed 3 bases from V and 1 base from J; junction bases left unmatched: 4. In germline, CDR1 is MGHDK, CDR2 SYGVNS. CDR3 length: 16 residues. The CDR3 protein is CASSDSAGVNTGELFF. The CDR3 region has the DNA TGTGCCAGCAGTGACTCAGCGGGAGTGAACACCGGGGAGCTGTTTTTT.

The rearrangement uses TRBV30 and TRBJ1-1; D possibly corresponds to TRBD1 (6 bases). The ends were cut back, 5 bases at V and 0 bases at J, with 10 bases in the middle. CDR3 length: 13 residues. Germline V gene sequence: CDR1 GTSNPN, CDR2 SVGIG (reference sequence). CDR3 DNA sequence: TGTGCCTGGTCCGGACAGATGAACACTGAAGCTTTCTTT. Encoded protein: CAWSGQMNTEAFF.

This chain uses TRBV7-2 with TRBJ1-2; 10 positions match TRBD1. CDR3 length equals 14 residues. Unmatched junction bases numbered 4, after V lost 6 bases and J lost 3 bases. Per germline, CDR1 SGHTA and CDR2 FQGNSA. The CDR3 sequence is CASRPGTGDYGYTF. CDR3 coding DNA: TGTGCCAGCAGGCCCGGGACAGGGGACTATGGCTACACCTTC.

The V gene is TRBV6-1, the J gene TRBJ2-7; D gene ambiguous. There are 14 residues in the CDR3. V gave up 1 base and J gave up 2 bases, with 9 bases separating them. Germline-derived CDR1 and CDR2 are MNHNS and SASEGT. The CDR3 nucleotides are TGTGCCAGCAGTGAAGTTGGGCCTACCTACGAGCAGTACTTC. As protein: CASSEVGPTYEQYF.

This clone was seen only once. The V and J genes are TRBV5-1 and TRBJ2-3; 10 bases map to TRBD2. Germline trimming cut 4 bases from V and 6 bases from J; bases unmatched to any gene: 11. Germline loops: CDR1 SGHRS, CDR2 YFSETQ. CDR3 length: 16 amino acids. This CDR3 is CASSPIAAGGGDTQYF. CDR3 coding DNA: TGCGCCAGCAGCCCCATAGCAGCGGGAGGGGGGGATACGCAGTATTTT.

The V and J genes are TRBV3-1 (or the pseudogene TRBV3-2) and TRBJ1-2; no definite D call. Germline lookup yields CDR1 LGHDT and CDR2 YNNKEL (reference sequence). With 0 bases removed from V and 4 bases from J, the gap between germline ends came to 12 bases. The CDR3 consists of 15 residues. CDR3 protein: CASSQETQGSYGYTF. The CDR3 DNA reads as TGTGCCAGCAGCCAAGAGACACAAGGTAGCTATGGCTACACCTTC.

The V gene is TRBV14, the J gene TRBJ2-7; no clear D. Germline V gene lookup returns CDR1 SGHDN and CDR2 FVKESK. CDR3 size: 13 residues. V was pared by 6 bases and J by 7 bases, with 16 bases between. In DNA form, the CDR3 reads TGTGCCAGCAGTCAGACACCCCTGAGTGAGCAGTACTTC. Protein product: CASSQTPLSEQYF. Drawing the rest from reference TRBV14 and TRBJ2-7, the complete variable domain is EAGVTQFPSHSVIEKGQTVTLRCDPISGHDNLYWYRRVMGKEIKFLLHFVKESKQDESGMPNNRFLAERTGGTYSTLKVQPAELEDSGVYFCASSQTPLSEQYFGPGTRLTVT.

The rearrangement links TRBV19 to TRBJ2-1; 10 bases fit TRBD2. The CDR3 extends over 14 amino acids. With 5 bases clipped from V and 6 bases from J, the junction kept 4 bases outside the gene matches. Germline V lookup: CDR1 LNHDA, CDR2 SQIVND (reference sequence). CDR3 sequence reads: CASSSLAGLNEQFF. CDR3 DNA sequence: TGTGCCAGTAGTTCACTAGCGGGACTCAATGAGCAGTTCTTC.

This clone was counted between two and nine times. The J gene is TRBJ1-4, the V gene TRBV18; D unresolved. Trimming removed 3 bases from V and 0 bases from J, with 8 bases in between. Germline-derived CDR1 and CDR2 are KGHSH and LQKENI. The CDR3 sequence is 15 residues long. The CDR3 DNA sequence: TGTGCCAGCTCACCTAGTCCCGCAACTAATGAAAAACTGTTTTTT. It translates to CASSPSPATNEKLFF.

This rearrangement joins TRBV5-1 to TRBJ1-1, with 12 bases lining up with TRBD1. CDR1 is SGHRS and CDR2 is YFSETQ in the germline V gene. The CDR3 extends over 12 amino acids. With V trimmed by 4 bases and J by 10 bases, 2 bases remained unmatched. The CDR3 loop is CASSEGQGAAFF. CDR3 coding DNA: TGCGCCAGCAGCGAGGGACAGGGGGCAGCTTTCTTT. Complete variable domain (other parts from reference TRBV5-1 and TRBJ1-1): KAGVTQTPRYLIKTRGQQVTLSCSPISGHRSVSWYQQTPGQGLQFLFEYFSETQRNKGNFPGRFSGRQFSNSRSEMNVSTLELGDSALYLCASSEGQGAAFFGQGTRLTVV.

The J gene is TRBJ2-1, the V gene TRBV3-1 (or the pseudogene TRBV3-2); D possibly corresponds to TRBD2 (5 bases). The germline V gene encodes CDR1 LGHDT and CDR2 YNNKEL (reference sequence). There are 16 residues in the CDR3. Trimming removed 3 bases at V and 0 bases at J, with 12 bases between. CDR3 sequence reads: CASSHDAGSSYNEQFF. Written as DNA, the CDR3 is TGTGCCAGCAGCCACGACGCGGGTAGCTCCTACAATGAGCAGTTCTTC.

The chain carries TRBV9 and TRBJ1-4, with TRBD1 as a possible D gene (5 bases). This CDR3 contains 15 residues. V was trimmed by 4 bases and J by 2 bases, leaving 12 bases between them. Looked up from germline, CDR1 is SGDLS and CDR2 is YYNGEE. In nucleotides, the CDR3 is TGTGCCAGCAGCTACGCCGGGGGTACTAATGAAAAACTGTTTTTT. It translates to CASSYAGGTNEKLFF. The full variable domain, with the rest looked up from reference TRBV9 and TRBJ1-4, is DSGVTQTPKHLITATGQRVTLRCSPRSGDLSVYWYQQSLDQGLQFLIQYYNGEERAKGNILERFSAQQFPDLHSELNLSSLELGDSALYFCASSYAGGTNEKLFFGSGTQLSVL.

This rearrangement joins TRBV7-9 to TRBJ2-1, with 9 bases matching TRBD2. The CDR3 is 16 residues long. V dropped 0 bases and J dropped 8; count of bases not matched to a gene: 8. CDR1 is SEHNR and CDR2 is FQNEAQ in the germline V gene (reference sequence). CDR3 bases: TGTGCCAGCAGCTTAGCGGCTAGCGGGATCATCGATGAGCAGTTCTTC. Translating gives CASSLAASGIIDEQFF.

CDR3: CASSLGGGTVADGYTF. CDR3 coding DNA: TGTGCCAGCAGTCTCGGGGGAGGGACGGTAGCGGATGGCTACACCTTC. The chain recombines TRBV28 with TRBJ1-2, with D possibly TRBD1 on 5 matching bases. In germline, CDR1 is MDHEN, CDR2 SYDVKM. The length of the CDR3 is 16 residues. Trimming took 5 bases from V and 6 from J, leaving 22 bases between them.

CDR3 sequence reads: CASSLAGEDTQYF. The DNA for the CDR3 is TGTGCCAGCAGCCTAGCGGGAGAAGATACGCAGTATTTT. The J gene is TRBJ2-3, the V gene TRBV5-5, with TRBD2 matching 10 bases. V shed 4 bases, J shed 5 bases, and the junction held 1 base outside the gene matches. Germline V gives CDR1 SGHKS, CDR2 YYEKEE (reference sequence). The CDR3 has 13 amino acids.

The V and J genes are TRBV2 and TRBJ2-3; 7 bases are shared with TRBD1. CDR3 length equals 14 residues. Germline lookup yields CDR1 SNHLY and CDR2 FYNNEI. The V segment lost 6 bases and the J segment 7 bases; nucleotides outside the gene matches: 10. In nucleotides, the CDR3 is TGTGCCAGCAGGCAGCCGGGACAGTCGCATACGCAGTATTTT. Protein product: CASRQPGQSHTQYF.

This chain links TRBV5-1 with TRBJ2-7, with 10 bases matching TRBD2. This CDR3 region has 15 residues. Germline CDR1 SGHRS, CDR2 YFSETQ. The J segment lost 2 bases and the V segment lost 4 bases, leaving 6 bases of the junction unmatched. The CDR3 is CASSQSGRGAYEQYF. The CDR3 DNA sequence: TGCGCCAGCAGCCAGAGCGGGAGGGGGGCCTACGAGCAGTACTTC.

The rearrangement links TRBV5-1 to TRBJ1-4; 7 nucleotides line up with TRBD1. V was pared by 4 bases and J by 7 bases, with 7 bases of the junction left unmatched. CDR1 is SGHRS and CDR2 is YFSETQ in the germline V gene. The CDR3 length is 14 residues. CDR3 region: CASSVDRAGEKLFF. In DNA form, the CDR3 reads TGCGCCAGCAGCGTAGACAGGGCGGGTGAAAAACTGTTTTTT.

V gene TRBV29-1 combines with J gene TRBJ1-3, with D perhaps matching TRBD1 (6 bases). This CDR3 is 14 amino acids long. Trimming took 3 bases from V and 3 from J, leaving 12 bases between them. Germline V CDR1 and CDR2: SQVTM, ANQGSEA. This CDR3 is CSVDGAGVGNTIYF. In nucleotides, the CDR3 is TGCAGCGTTGATGGCGCAGGGGTTGGAAACACCATATATTTT.

The genes are TRBV27 and TRBJ2-1, with TRBD2 identical over 10 bases. Per the germline V gene, CDR1 is MNHEY and CDR2 is SMNVEV (reference sequence). This CDR3 region has 16 residues. V trimming: 6 bases; J trimming: 7 bases; junction bases outside the gene matches: 12. In DNA, the CDR3 is TGTGCCAGCAGACCCAGTCTAGCGGGAGCCGTAAATGAGCAGTTCTTC. As protein: CASRPSLAGAVNEQFF.

The genes are TRBV12-3 or TRBV12-4 and TRBJ1-5; a weak D match, TRBD1 (6 bases). V dropped 5 bases and J dropped 4 bases, with 6 bases sitting between them. This CDR3 spans 12 amino acids. The CDR3: CASSTGNQPQHF. CDR3 bases: TGTGCCAGCAGTACAGGGAATCAGCCCCAGCATTTT.

The V gene is TRBV18, the J gene TRBJ2-1, with 11 bases aligning to TRBD1. The germline CDR1 and CDR2 sequences are KGHSH and LQKENI. This CDR3 region has 18 residues. Unmatched junction bases numbered 11, after V lost 1 base and J lost 6 bases. The CDR3 is CASSPRTPGTGGPNEQFF. CDR3 DNA: TGTGCCAGCTCACCACGAACCCCCGGGACAGGGGGACCCAATGAGCAGTTCTTC.

The chain recombines TRBV19 with TRBJ2-3; D is undetermined. The germline V gene encodes CDR1 LNHDA and CDR2 SQIVND (reference sequence). Trimming pared 5 bases from V and 0 bases from J, leaving 12 bases between. The CDR3 is made up of 15 amino acids. DNA for the CDR3: TGTGCCAGTAGTGCCCGGAGTCCAAGCACAGATACGCAGTATTTT. Amino acid sequence: CASSARSPSTDTQYF.

V usage is TRBV27 and J usage is TRBJ1-4, with D uncertain. Germline loops: CDR1 MNHEY, CDR2 SMNVEV (reference sequence). The CDR3 totals 13 residues. Trimming pared 5 bases from V and 8 bases from J, leaving 12 bases between. This CDR3 is CASSVQTGEKLFF. In DNA, the CDR3 is TGTGCCAGCAGTGTCCAAACGGGAGAAAAACTGTTTTTT. The full variable domain, its missing parts supplied by reference TRBV27 and TRBJ1-4, is EAQVTQNPRYLITVTGKKLTVTCSQNMNHEYMSWYRQDPGLGLRQIYYSMNVEVTDKGDVPEGYKVSRKEKRNFPLILESPSPNQTSLYFCASSVQTGEKLFFGSGTQLSVL.